The 9 T cell receptor beta chains below were found in one sample sequenced in a study of cytomegalovirus exposure and HLA in healthy donors. PCR employed 60 Vbeta and 13 Jbeta primers. Data came from immunoSEQ multiplex PCR; TCRdb stores just in-frame clones and leaves some out. The repertoire has over 95,000 clones, 77% of them found once; the top ten carry approximately 11%. The sequencing input was PBMCs. Every receptor here comes from a man aged 40-55 years in good health and CMV-seropositive.

This clone came up a few times. The chain joins TRBV4-2 to TRBJ1-1; 10 bases are a match to TRBD1. CDR1 LGHNA and CDR2 YNFKEQ come from the germline V gene. V lost 3 bases, J lost 5 bases, and 6 bases stayed unmatched. CDR3 size: 15 residues. The CDR3 spells CASSHRGQGRTEAFF. The DNA of the CDR3 is TGTGCCAGCAGCCACAGGGGACAGGGGCGGACTGAAGCTTTCTTT.

The chain uses TRBV18 and TRBJ1-5; weak D call: TRBD1 (5 bases). The ends were cut back, 3 bases at V and 2 bases at J, with 11 bases in the middle. This CDR3 comprises 15 residues. CDR1 and CDR2 from the germline V gene are KGHSH and LQKENI. This chain's CDR3 is CASSPRGEGNQPQHF. The CDR3 DNA sequence: TGTGCCAGCTCACCGCGGGGCGAGGGCAATCAGCCCCAGCATTTT. Full variable domain (rest looked up from reference TRBV18 and TRBJ1-5): NAGVMQNPRHLVRRRGQEARLRCSPMKGHSHVYWYRQLPEEGLKFMVYLQKENIIDESGMPKERFSAEFPKEGPSILRIQQVVRGDSAAYFCASSPRGEGNQPQHFGDGTRLSIL.

V is TRBV5-5 and J is TRBJ2-2, with 9 bases that match TRBD1. The junction had 12 bases not matched to a gene; V was cut back by 6 bases and J by 6 bases. The CDR3 spans 16 residues. Germline CDR1 and CDR2: SGHKS and YYEKEE (reference sequence). CDR3: CASTPRDREFSGELFF. CDR3 DNA sequence: TGTGCCAGCACCCCCAGGGACAGGGAGTTCTCCGGGGAGCTGTTTTTT.

The rearrangement links TRBV5-4 to TRBJ2-3; 11 positions match TRBD2. CDR1 is SGHNT, CDR2 YYREEE, per germline (reference sequence). The CDR3 length is 14 residues. The V gene end was trimmed by 4 bases and the J gene end by 6 bases; junction bases not matched to a gene: 4. CDR3 sequence reads: CASSASGGTDTQYF. In DNA form, the CDR3 reads TGTGCCAGCAGCGCTAGCGGGGGGACGGATACGCAGTATTTT.

This sequence joins TRBV4-3 and TRBJ1-1; TRBD1 matches 8 bases. The germline V gene has CDR1 LGHNA and CDR2 YSLEER. J lost 6 bases, V lost 1 base, and 7 bases had no gene match. This CDR3 contains 15 residues. The CDR3 DNA is TGCGCCAGCAGCCAAGGCGGCACAGGGGGACCTGAAGCTTTCTTT. As protein: CASSQGGTGGPEAFF.

The chain is built from TRBV9 and TRBJ1-1; a possible D gene is TRBD1 (6 bases). V was clipped by 5 bases and J by 4 bases, with 15 bases between them. Germline CDR1 and CDR2: SGDLS and YYNGEE. This CDR3 has 14 amino acids. The CDR3 here is CASRQGRDGTEAFF. CDR3 sequence (DNA): TGTGCCAGCAGACAGGGTAGGGATGGCACTGAAGCTTTCTTT.

The J gene is TRBJ2-7, the V gene TRBV5-5; 7 bases agree with TRBD1. V was pared by 2 bases and J by 2 bases, with 10 bases of the junction left unmatched. This CDR3 comprises 16 residues. Germline loops: CDR1 SGHKS, CDR2 YYEKEE (reference sequence). This chain's CDR3 is CASSFGVSGGTYEQYF. The DNA of the CDR3 is TGTGCCAGCAGCTTTGGGGTATCAGGGGGAACCTACGAGCAGTACTTC.

The V and J genes are TRBV4-3 and TRBJ2-1; TRBD2 matches 13 bases. Germline V lookup: CDR1 LGHNA, CDR2 YSLEER. The CDR3 contains 16 residues. V lost 2 bases, J lost 9 bases, and 7 bases stayed unmatched. CDR3 residues: CASSQKLAGGGSEQFF. CDR3 nucleotide sequence: TGCGCCAGCAGCCAAAAACTAGCGGGGGGGGGATCTGAGCAGTTCTTC.

This clone was seen a handful of times. The chain joins TRBV4-1 to TRBJ1-6; no clear D. CDR3 size: 15 residues. CDR1 is MGHRA and CDR2 is YSYEKL in the germline V gene. V gave up 1 base and J gave up 0 bases, with 4 bases separating them. The CDR3 region has the DNA TGCGCCAGCAGCCAAGGGAGCTCCTATAATTCACCCCTCCACTTT. Its protein is CASSQGSSYNSPLHF.